This passage covers 5 T cell receptor beta chains from one sample sequenced in a study of cytomegalovirus exposure and HLA in healthy donors. Only in-frame clones appear in the TCRdb table, and some are missing; sequencing was by immunoSEQ multiplex PCR. The table has over 110,000 clones, around 84% seen once. The sequencing input was PBMCs. These receptors were taken from a man between 18 and 35 years old in good health and CMV-seropositive.

The V and J genes are TRBV29-1 and TRBJ2-7, with D possibly being TRBD1 (5 bases). CDR1 and CDR2 (germline): SQVTM, ANQGSEA. V was clipped by 6 bases and J by 6 bases, with 18 bases between them. The CDR3 is 13 amino acids. CDR3 sequence (DNA): TGCAGCGTGAAGGGGCCCGAAGGGTTCGAGCAGTACTTC. Translated: CSVKGPEGFEQYF.

J is TRBJ2-1 and V is TRBV4-1; TRBD2 aligns across 11 bases. V lost 0 bases and J lost 5; bases outside the gene matches: 9. CDR1 MGHRA and CDR2 YSYEKL come from the germline V gene. This CDR3 contains 18 residues. The CDR3 DNA follows: TGCGCCAGCAGCCAAGAAAGTCCACTAGCGGGAGAAAACAATGAGCAGTTCTTC. Translation gives CASSQESPLAGENNEQFF.

CDR3 residues: CSVEWSGGQPQHF. CDR3 nucleotide sequence: TGCAGCGTTGAATGGTCAGGGGGTCAGCCCCAGCATTTT. The chain is built from TRBV29-1 and TRBJ1-5; 7 bases match TRBD1. This CDR3 comprises 13 residues. V dropped 2 bases and J dropped 6; count of bases not matched to a gene: 4. The germline V gene has CDR1 SQVTM and CDR2 ANQGSEA.

The rearrangement uses TRBV4-2 and TRBJ2-7, with D possibly being TRBD1 (6 bases). The germline V and J ends were trimmed by 0 bases and 5 bases, with 14 bases remaining between them. Germline V gene lookup returns CDR1 LGHNA and CDR2 YNFKEQ. CDR3 length: 15 amino acids. The CDR3: CASSQDPGTPDEQYF. CDR3 DNA: TGTGCCAGCAGCCAAGATCCTGGGACACCTGACGAGCAGTACTTC.

The chain joins TRBV5-1 to TRBJ2-1; 8 nucleotides agree with TRBD1. CDR1 is SGHRS and CDR2 is YFSETQ in the germline V gene. The J segment lost 7 bases and the V segment lost 4 bases, leaving 7 bases of the junction unmatched. The CDR3 extends over 14 amino acids. As DNA, the CDR3 is TGCGCCAGCAGCCCGGGACAGGTAGTGAATGAGCAGTTCTTC. It yields the protein CASSPGQVVNEQFF.